This TCR beta chain was recorded in a study of blood T cell repertoires in COVID-19. In the study overall: Specimens from acute and convalescent COVID-19 originated in the United States, Italy and Spain. The cDNA or gDNA used as material had been derived from T cells, B-cell-depleted T cells, or PBMCs.

There are 15 residues in the CDR3. Original handling: Nucleated cell counts were estimated from reference gene primer amplification. Generated by immunoSEQ multiplex PCR, the TCRdb table keeps only in-frame clones and is missing some. That table gives V, J and clone size, and the DNA gave D and trimming. The sample shows 80,000 to 95,000 clones, around 85% of them seen only once. The chain carries TRBV21-1 and TRBJ2-3; the D call in the table, TRBD1, was not verified against the DNA. TRBV21-1 is annotated as a pseudogene. Sequenced material: peripheral blood. The sequence came from a human donor in a cohort sampled during active COVID-19. The CDR3 DNA is TGTGCCAGCAGCAGACAGGGAGGAGGGCCAGATACGCAGTATTTT. This encodes CASSRQGGGPDTQYF.